The T cell receptor beta chain under discussion was sequenced for a study of chemoradiotherapy in HPV16-positive cancers. The V gene lost 3 bases and the J gene lost 1 base, with 9 bases spanning the gap. The germline V gene encodes CDR1 SNHLY and CDR2 FYNNEI. CDR3 length: 14 amino acids. General study results and limits: HPV-responsive T-cell expansion during chemoradiotherapy was linked to improved recurrence-free survival in HPV16-positive patients. Non-HPV-specific T cells did not expand in tumors during treatment, whereas candidate HPV-specific clones and E7-related motifs did.

Details on this clone: Its specificity is not known.

Assay used: immunoSEQ multiplex PCR; TCRdb lists only in-frame clones, some missing. This table holds 25,000 to 30,000 clones, more than 80% found once. The sequence derives from a human donor with HPV-associated anogenital cancer. The V gene is TRBV2, the J gene TRBJ1-1; D not certain. The sample in question was blood, obtained from a patient who underwent chemoradiotherapy. CDR3 residues: CASSEPSTNTEAFF. As DNA, the CDR3 is TGTGCCAGCAGTGAGCCTTCGACGAACACTGAAGCTTTCTTT.